This T cell receptor (beta chain) appears in the sequencing data of a study of blood T cell repertoires in COVID-19. Overall study context: Some COVID-19 samples were acute and others convalescent; all came from the United States, Italy and Spain. The analysed material was cDNA or gDNA that came from T cells, B-cell-depleted T cells, or PBMCs.

Trimming at V came to 5 bases and at J to 5 bases, leaving 7 bases not matched to a gene. The germline V gene has CDR1 SGHVS and CDR2 FQNEAQ. The CDR3 consists of 16 residues. In the study's own analysis: Estimates of nucleated cell counts were drawn from the amplification of reference gene primers. Profiled with immunoSEQ multiplex PCR; TCRdb holds only in-frame clones, not every one. Clonal size and the V and J genes are those of that table, whereas D and trimming came from the DNA. Here the sample spans about 190,000 clones, just under 80% being singletons. The source material was peripheral blood. This TCR came from a woman older than 75 with active or convalescent COVID-19. The chain carries TRBV7-8 and TRBJ2-3; 13 bases map to TRBD2. CDR3 loop: CASSQLAGGLEDTQYF. The CDR3, as DNA: TGTGCCAGCAGCCAACTAGCGGGGGGGCTGGAAGATACGCAGTATTTT.